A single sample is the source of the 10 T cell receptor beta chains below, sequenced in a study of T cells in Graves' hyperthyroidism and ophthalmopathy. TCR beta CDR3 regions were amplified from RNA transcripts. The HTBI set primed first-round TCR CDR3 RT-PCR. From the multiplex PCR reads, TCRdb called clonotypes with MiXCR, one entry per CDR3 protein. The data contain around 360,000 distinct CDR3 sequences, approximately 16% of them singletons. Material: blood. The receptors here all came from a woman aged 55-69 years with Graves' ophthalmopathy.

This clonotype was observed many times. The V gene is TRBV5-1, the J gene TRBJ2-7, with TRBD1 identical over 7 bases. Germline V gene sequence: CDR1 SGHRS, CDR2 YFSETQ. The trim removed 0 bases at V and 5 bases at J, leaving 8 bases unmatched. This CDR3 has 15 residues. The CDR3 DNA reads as TGCGCCAGCAGCTTGGCCGAACAGGGGCTCGACGAGCAGTACTTC. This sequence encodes CASSLAEQGLDEQYF.

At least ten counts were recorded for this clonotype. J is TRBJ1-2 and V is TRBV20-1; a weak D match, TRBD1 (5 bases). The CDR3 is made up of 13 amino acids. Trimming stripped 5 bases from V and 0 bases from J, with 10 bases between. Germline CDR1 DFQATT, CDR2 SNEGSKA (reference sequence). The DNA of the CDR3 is TGCAGTGCTGGGGGGGGAGCTAACTATGGCTACACCTTC. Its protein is CSAGGGANYGYTF.

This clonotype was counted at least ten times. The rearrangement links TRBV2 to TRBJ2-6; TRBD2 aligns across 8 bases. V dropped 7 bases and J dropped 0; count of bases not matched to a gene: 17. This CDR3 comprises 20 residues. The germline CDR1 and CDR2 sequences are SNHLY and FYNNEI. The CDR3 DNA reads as TGTGCCAGCAAGGGGGAGGGAGCGGGAGACCCAGCCTCTGGGGCCAACGTCCTGACTTTC. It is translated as CASKGEGAGDPASGANVLTF.

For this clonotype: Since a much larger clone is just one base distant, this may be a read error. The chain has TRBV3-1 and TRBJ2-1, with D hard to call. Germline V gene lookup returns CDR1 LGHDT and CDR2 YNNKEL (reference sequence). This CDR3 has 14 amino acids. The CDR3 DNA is TGTGACAGCAGCCAAGTGGTCCACTACAATGAGCAGTTCTTC. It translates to CDSSQVVHYNEQFF.

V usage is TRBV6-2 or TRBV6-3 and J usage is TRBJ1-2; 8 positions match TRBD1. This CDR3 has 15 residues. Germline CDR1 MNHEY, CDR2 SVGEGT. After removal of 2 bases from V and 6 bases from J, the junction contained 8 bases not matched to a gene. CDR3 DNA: TGTGCCAGCAGTTACAACCCAGGGGGCGGTGATGGCTACACCTTC. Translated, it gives CASSYNPGGGDGYTF.

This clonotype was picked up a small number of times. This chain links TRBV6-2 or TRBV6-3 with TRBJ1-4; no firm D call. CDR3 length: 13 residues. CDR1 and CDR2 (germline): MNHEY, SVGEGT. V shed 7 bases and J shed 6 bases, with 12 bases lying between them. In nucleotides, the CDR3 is TGTGCCAGCATCCGGGCTTTCGATGAAAAACTGTTTTTT. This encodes CASIRAFDEKLFF.

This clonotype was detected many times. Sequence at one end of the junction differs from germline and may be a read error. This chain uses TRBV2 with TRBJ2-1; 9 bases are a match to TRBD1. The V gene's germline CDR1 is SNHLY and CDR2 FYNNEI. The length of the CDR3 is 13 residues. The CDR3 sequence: CASSWTGVDEQFF. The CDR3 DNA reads TGCGCCAGCAGCTGGACAGGGGTTGATGAGCAGTTCTTC.

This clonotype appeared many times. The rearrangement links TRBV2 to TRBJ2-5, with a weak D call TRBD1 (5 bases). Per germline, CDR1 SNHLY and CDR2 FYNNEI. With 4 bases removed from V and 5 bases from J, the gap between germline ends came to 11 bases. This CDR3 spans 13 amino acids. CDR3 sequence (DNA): TGTGCCAGCAGTGCAGGGTTTGTGGAGACCCAGTACTTC. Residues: CASSAGFVETQYF.

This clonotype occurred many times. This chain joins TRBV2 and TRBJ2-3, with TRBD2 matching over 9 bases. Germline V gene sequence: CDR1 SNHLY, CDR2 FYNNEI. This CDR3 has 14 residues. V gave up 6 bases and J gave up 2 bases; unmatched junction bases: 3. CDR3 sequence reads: CASRRTSVTDTQYF. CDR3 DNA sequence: TGTGCCAGCAGGAGGACTAGCGTCACAGATACGCAGTATTTT.

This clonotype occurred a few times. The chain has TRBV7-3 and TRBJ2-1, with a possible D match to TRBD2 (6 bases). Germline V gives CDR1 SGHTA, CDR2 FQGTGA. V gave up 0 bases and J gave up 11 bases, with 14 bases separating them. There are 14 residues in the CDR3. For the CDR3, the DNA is TGTGCCAGCAGCTTAACAGAGGTGACTAGTCAGCAGTTCTTC. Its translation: CASSLTEVTSQQFF. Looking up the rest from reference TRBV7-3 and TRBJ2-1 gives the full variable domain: GAGVSQTPSNKVTEKGKYVELRCDPISGHTALYWYRQSLGQGPEFLIYFQGTGAADDSGLPNDRFFAVRPEGSVSTLKIQRTERGDSAVYLCASSLTEVTSQQFFGPGTRLTVL.